Following are 14 T cell receptor beta chains from one sample sequenced in a study of blood T cell repertoires in COVID-19. Using immunoSEQ multiplex PCR, the repertoire was profiled, and TCRdb retains in-frame clones only, with some absent. The sample lists about 200,000 clones; around 88% were seen once. Sample: PBMCs or T cells enriched from blood (not recorded which). These TCRs come from a middle-aged man with acute COVID-19.

This clone was seen only a few times. The chain has TRBV15 and TRBJ2-1, with 8 bases fitting TRBD2. Trimming at V came to 0 bases and at J to 6 bases, leaving 13 bases not matched to a gene. The germline V gene encodes CDR1 LNHNV and CDR2 YYDKDF (reference sequence). The CDR3 length is 18 residues. The CDR3: CATSRDPVGAGGSNEQFF. As DNA, the CDR3 is TGTGCCACCAGCAGAGATCCCGTGGGCGCGGGAGGCTCCAATGAGCAGTTCTTC.

This clone was recorded a few times. The CDR3 loop reads CASSGTGRLYEQYF. CDR3 DNA: TGTGCCAGTAGTGGGACAGGTCGCCTCTACGAGCAGTACTTC. V usage is TRBV19 and J usage is TRBJ2-7; 8 bases align to TRBD1. Germline V lookup: CDR1 LNHDA, CDR2 SQIVND (reference sequence). Germline trimming cut 5 bases from V and 3 bases from J; bases unmatched to any gene: 6. This CDR3 is built from 14 residues.

The J gene is TRBJ1-2, the V gene TRBV4-1, with a weak D call TRBD1 (6 bases). Trimming took off 3 bases at V and 4 bases at J, with 12 bases between the two ends. This CDR3 has 14 amino acids. Germline assignment: CDR1 MGHRA and CDR2 YSYEKL. The CDR3 is CASSQVQGTYGYTF. The CDR3 bases are TGCGCCAGCAGCCAGGTACAGGGTACCTATGGCTACACCTTC.

This chain links TRBV29-1 with TRBJ1-2, with D possibly being TRBD1 (6 bases). This CDR3 region has 13 residues. The germline V gene encodes CDR1 SQVTM and CDR2 ANQGSEA. Trimming shortened V by 3 bases and J by 0 bases, and 8 bases separated the two germline ends. The CDR3 loop reads CSVEAGANYGYTF. The DNA for the CDR3 is TGCAGCGTTGAGGCAGGGGCTAACTATGGCTACACCTTC.

This rearrangement joins TRBV4-1 to TRBJ1-1, with D perhaps matching TRBD1 (5 bases). Trimming removed 3 bases at V and 1 base at J, with 9 bases between. Germline assignment: CDR1 MGHRA and CDR2 YSYEKL. This CDR3 region has 14 residues. Written as DNA, the CDR3 is TGCGCCAGCAGCCAGAGAACAGGGAACACTGAAGCTTTCTTT. It is translated as CASSQRTGNTEAFF.

The chain employs TRBV28 and TRBJ2-2, with TRBD2 matching 12 bases. Germline CDR1 is MDHEN and CDR2 is SYDVKM. CDR3 length: 16 residues. Trimming took 6 bases from V and 5 from J; bases not matched to a gene: 7. CDR3 sequence reads: CASSPGLAGFTGELFF. DNA of the CDR3: TGTGCCAGCAGCCCCGGACTAGCGGGATTTACCGGGGAGCTGTTTTTT.

This sequence joins TRBV11-3 and TRBJ1-5, with TRBD1 matching 10 bases. Germline-derived CDR1 and CDR2 are SGHNT and YENEEA. CDR3 size: 16 residues. With V trimmed by 5 bases and J by 1 base, 5 bases remained unmatched. The CDR3 sequence is CASSRDRGESNQPQHF. In DNA, the CDR3 is TGTGCCAGCAGCCGGGACAGGGGTGAGAGCAATCAGCCCCAGCATTTT.

The chain combines TRBV5-4 with TRBJ2-3; possibly TRBD2 for D (6 bases). From germline, CDR1 is SGHNT and CDR2 YYREEE (reference sequence). CDR3 length equals 16 residues. With 4 bases removed from V and 3 bases from J, the gap between germline ends came to 18 bases. The CDR3 nucleotides are TGTGCCAGCAGCCCCGACGGGGGTGGTGGGACAGATACGCAGTATTTT. Translation gives CASSPDGGGGTDTQYF.

CDR3 coding DNA: TGCGCCAGCAGCGCCCCGCCTACTAACTATGGCTACACCTTC. Amino acid sequence: CASSAPPTNYGYTF. The chain carries TRBV5-1 and TRBJ1-2; D is uncertain. V was shortened by 4 bases and J by 0 bases, with 10 bases between the two germline ends. The CDR3 runs to 14 residues. CDR1 and CDR2 from the germline V gene are SGHRS and YFSETQ.

The V gene is TRBV10-3, the J gene TRBJ2-6; a weak D match, TRBD2 (6 bases). With 10 bases removed from V and 2 bases from J, the gap between germline ends came to 18 bases. The CDR3 runs to 16 residues. Germline V lookup: CDR1 ENHRY, CDR2 SYGVKD. The CDR3 nucleotides are TGTGCCACTACGGGACTCCCGCCCCCTGGGGCCAACGTCCTGACTTTC. It yields the protein CATTGLPPPGANVLTF.

The V gene is TRBV27, the J gene TRBJ2-1, with TRBD2 identical over 7 bases. The CDR3 is 15 amino acids. V trimming: 4 bases; J trimming: 7 bases; junction bases outside the gene matches: 10. Germline loops: CDR1 MNHEY, CDR2 SMNVEV (reference sequence). The CDR3, as DNA: TGTGCCAGCAGTTGGAGCGGGGCCCTAGGGAATGAGCAGTTCTTC. Translating gives CASSWSGALGNEQFF.

This chain uses TRBV12-3 or TRBV12-4 with TRBJ1-2; D gene unclear. The V and J ends lost 2 bases and 2 bases respectively, with 6 bases between them. CDR3 length: 13 residues. Written as DNA, the CDR3 is TGTGCCAGCAGTTTATTCCGGAACTATGGCTACACCTTC. Protein product: CASSLFRNYGYTF.

This chain links TRBV7-3 with TRBJ2-1, with 8 bases that match TRBD2. The CDR3 consists of 15 residues. Germline CDR1 is SGHTA and CDR2 is FQGTGA. V shed 1 base, J shed 9 bases, and the junction held 8 bases outside the gene matches. The CDR3 region is CASSLNSGGQAEQFF. The CDR3 DNA is TGTGCCAGCAGCTTAAATTCGGGAGGGCAGGCTGAGCAGTTCTTC.

This clone showed up just a few times. The chain recombines TRBV7-2 with TRBJ2-3; unclear D gene. The CDR3 loop spans 14 amino acids. Germline CDR1 reads SGHTA; CDR2 reads FQGNSA. V dropped 2 bases and J dropped 0 bases, with 6 bases sitting between them. The CDR3 here is CASSLRRSTDTQYF. The CDR3 region has the DNA TGTGCCAGCAGCTTACGCAGAAGCACAGATACGCAGTATTTT.